This TCR beta chain was retrieved from a study of cytomegalovirus exposure and HLA in healthy donors. The study, taken as a whole, reports: Listed as cytomegalovirus-associated were over 150 TCR beta chains. Indistinguishable V segments such as TRBV6-2 and TRBV6-3 were excluded.

Germline loops: CDR1 SNHLY, CDR2 FYNNEI. The V segment lost 1 base and the J segment 7 bases; nucleotides outside the gene matches: 6. There are 15 residues in the CDR3. With regard to this clone: Its antigen is unidentified.

In the PCR, 60 Vbeta and 13 Jbeta primers were used. Libraries were prepared by immunoSEQ multiplex PCR; TCRdb keeps only in-frame clonotypes and omits some of them. The sample has 150,000 to 200,000 clones; approximately 83% are singletons. V gene TRBV2 combines with J gene TRBJ2-1; the match to TRBD2 covers 8 bases. The TCR was taken from a male donor in good health and CMV-seronegative. The sample consisted of PBMCs. CDR3 sequence (DNA): TGTGCCAGCAGTGAAGAGAGCGGGAGTATAAATGAGCAGTTCTTC. Translating it yields CASSEESGSINEQFF.